This entry concerns a single T cell receptor beta chain. Sequencing was performed with immunoSEQ multiplex PCR; in TCRdb, only in-frame clones are kept and a portion is missing. The sample consists of 150,000 to 200,000 clones, 88% of them appearing once. The CDR3 is made up of 16 amino acids. Germline CDR1 reads SGHTA; CDR2 reads FQGNSA. V was trimmed by 5 bases and J by 6 bases, leaving 21 bases between them. The data belong to a study of blood T cell repertoires in COVID-19. Study-level information: PBMCs, B-cell-depleted T cells, or T cells were the source of the cDNA or gDNA that made up the material.

The V call is TRBV7-2, the J call TRBJ2-3; D possibly corresponds to TRBD2 (7 bases). The sequenced sample consisted of PBMCs or T cells enriched from blood (not recorded which). The source of this sequence is a woman between 18 and 29 years old who had recovered from COVID-19. CDR3 coding DNA: TGTGCCAGCAGCCTCTGGGATCTGGGGGGGCGGGATACGCAGTATTTT. Residues: CASSLWDLGGRDTQYF.